This passage covers 18 T cell receptor beta chains from one sample sequenced in a study of T cell responses to AZD1222 COVID-19 vaccine. Data came from immunoSEQ multiplex PCR; TCRdb stores just in-frame clones and leaves some out. The sample lists 70,000 or so clones, almost 90% seen once, with 7.8% in the top ten. This material consisted of peripheral blood, taken on day 0 of AZD1222 vaccination. The receptors derive from an adult in good health.

The V call is TRBV13, the J call TRBJ1-1; maybe TRBD1 (5 bases). The CDR3 runs to 15 residues. Germline values: CDR1 PRHDT, CDR2 FYEKMQ (reference sequence). V lost 4 bases and J lost 4, with 16 bases in between. In DNA, the CDR3 is TGTGCCAGCAGCTCCCCGGGTTGGGGGTCCACTGAAGCTTTCTTT. It specifies CASSSPGWGSTEAFF.

The chain joins TRBV5-1 to TRBJ1-2, with D perhaps matching TRBD1 (5 bases). Trimming removed 0 bases from V and 3 bases from J, with 12 bases in between. The CDR3 length is 15 residues. Germline V gene sequence: CDR1 SGHRS, CDR2 YFSETQ. CDR3 in DNA: TGCGCCAGCAGCTTGGTCTCAGGGAAAGACTATGGCTACACCTTC. The encoded protein is CASSLVSGKDYGYTF.

In its sample, this clone was seen once. CDR3: CASSPTSPLSYEQYF. Here the CDR3 DNA reads TGTGCCAGCAGTCCCACGAGTCCCCTCTCCTACGAGCAGTACTTC. The chain couples TRBV28 to TRBJ2-7; no definite D call. The CDR3 is made up of 15 amino acids. Trimming stripped 5 bases from V and 0 bases from J, with 14 bases between. Germline loops: CDR1 MDHEN, CDR2 SYDVKM.

The V gene is TRBV6-2 or TRBV6-3, the J gene TRBJ1-1; 8 nucleotides align to TRBD1. Germline lookup yields CDR1 MNHEY and CDR2 SVGEGT. CDR3 length: 15 amino acids. Losses at the gene ends were 5 bases for V and 5 bases for J; bases not matched to a gene: 10. The CDR3 DNA is TGTGCCAGCAGTATCCGGACAGGGAGGGAAACTGAAGCTTTCTTT. It yields the protein CASSIRTGRETEAFF.

V gene TRBV11-2 combines with J gene TRBJ2-7; 10 bases map to TRBD2. CDR1 SGHAT and CDR2 FQNNGV come from the germline V gene. The trim removed 4 bases at V and 3 bases at J, leaving 9 bases unmatched. The CDR3 is 16 residues long. The CDR3 DNA follows: TGTGCCAGCAGCTCCGCTTCTAGCGGGAGTGTCTACGAGCAGTACTTC. Amino acids: CASSSASSGSVYEQYF.

The sample holds one count of this clone. This sequence joins TRBV6-1 and TRBJ1-2; D is perhaps TRBD1 (5 bases). Germline V lookup: CDR1 MNHNS, CDR2 SASEGT. The length of the CDR3 is 13 residues. V dropped 1 base and J dropped 7 bases, with 10 bases sitting between them. This CDR3 reads CASSEGRAGGYTF. The DNA of the CDR3 is TGTGCCAGCAGTGAAGGCAGGGCGGGTGGCTACACCTTC.

V gene TRBV5-1 combines with J gene TRBJ2-3, with 7 nucleotides matching TRBD2. The CDR3 is made up of 14 amino acids. In germline, CDR1 is SGHRS, CDR2 YFSETQ. After removal of 1 base from V and 4 bases from J, the junction contained 3 bases not matched to a gene. The CDR3, as DNA: TGCGCCAGCAGCTTGACGGGAGGTGCAGATACGCAGTATTTT. This encodes CASSLTGGADTQYF.

This CDR3 reads CASSPRTGPGETQYF. CDR3 DNA: TGCGCCAGCAGCCCCAGAACGGGACCTGGGGAGACCCAGTACTTC. V gene TRBV5-1 combines with J gene TRBJ2-5; D tentatively fits TRBD1 or TRBD2 (5 bases each). Germline V CDR1 and CDR2: SGHRS, YFSETQ. This CDR3 has 15 amino acids. V was trimmed by 4 bases and J by 5 bases, leaving 18 bases between them.

The rearrangement uses TRBV3-1 (or the pseudogene TRBV3-2) and TRBJ2-5; D gene uncertain. CDR1 is LGHDT, CDR2 YNNKEL, per germline (reference sequence). The ends were cut back, 4 bases at V and 1 base at J, with 10 bases in the middle. The length of the CDR3 is 14 residues. CDR3 DNA sequence: TGTGCCAGCAGCCTGAGACACGTCCAAGAGACCCAGTACTTC. It translates to CASSLRHVQETQYF.

The table lists this clone with a few counts. CDR3 in amino acids: CASSEGPGNSPLHF. CDR3 DNA: TGTGCCAGCAGTGAGGGTCCAGGCAATTCACCCCTCCACTTT. The J gene is TRBJ1-6, the V gene TRBV6-1; D not certain. There are 14 residues in the CDR3. Germline V gene lookup returns CDR1 MNHNS and CDR2 SASEGT. Trimming left V 3 bases short and J 7 bases short, with 10 bases between.

This chain uses TRBV19 with TRBJ2-1; the match to TRBD2 covers 7 bases. Trimming took 3 bases from V and 7 from J; bases not matched to a gene: 6. The CDR3 totals 14 residues. Germline assignment: CDR1 LNHDA and CDR2 SQIVND (reference sequence). CDR3 sequence (DNA): TGTGCCAGTAGTATGTGGGAGGGCCGGAATGAGCAGTTCTTC. Translating gives CASSMWEGRNEQFF.

This clone was seen once. The chain has TRBV5-1 and TRBJ1-2; TRBD1 matches at 7 bases. Trimming at V came to 0 bases and at J to 6 bases, leaving 8 bases not matched to a gene. The length of the CDR3 is 15 residues. Germline CDR1 and CDR2: SGHRS and YFSETQ. CDR3 residues: CASSLEGQFSDGYTF. In nucleotides, the CDR3 is TGCGCCAGCAGCTTGGAGGGACAGTTCTCGGATGGCTACACCTTC.

The chain combines TRBV7-8 with TRBJ1-1, with 8 nucleotides matching TRBD1. The germline gives CDR1 SGHVS, CDR2 FQNEAQ. V lost 3 bases and J lost 1; bases outside the gene matches: 10. The CDR3 length is 17 residues. The chain's CDR3 is CASSFSPPGTGNTEAFF. CDR3 DNA sequence: TGTGCCAGCAGCTTCTCACCACCCGGGACAGGGAACACTGAAGCTTTCTTT.

The rearrangement joins TRBV28 to TRBJ1-2, with D tentatively TRBD1 (6 bases). The V gene's germline CDR1 is MDHEN and CDR2 SYDVKM. CDR3 size: 12 residues. The V gene lost 6 bases and the J gene lost 6 bases, with 11 bases spanning the gap. CDR3 nucleotide sequence: TGTGCCAGCAGGGGGAGGGGGAATGGCTACACCTTC. As protein: CASRGRGNGYTF.

This sequence joins TRBV6-2 or TRBV6-3 and TRBJ2-1; 7 bases are a match to TRBD2. The CDR3 runs to 16 residues. Trimming removed 7 bases from V and 7 bases from J; junction bases left unmatched: 16. Germline values: CDR1 MNHEY, CDR2 SVGEGT. The CDR3 loop is CASTPLGPDGGNEQFF. The DNA of the CDR3 is TGTGCCAGCACCCCTTTAGGGCCTGACGGGGGGAATGAGCAGTTCTTC.

The sample holds one count of this clone. The chain's CDR3 is CAIRNGVEQYF. The DNA of the CDR3 is TGTGCCATCAGGAACGGGGTGGAACAGTACTTC. The V and J genes are TRBV10-3 and TRBJ2-7, with D perhaps TRBD2 (5 bases). CDR3 length: 11 residues. The germline V gene has CDR1 ENHRY and CDR2 SYGVKD. Trimming removed 6 bases from V and 10 bases from J, with 13 bases in between.

The V gene is TRBV11-2, the J gene TRBJ2-1; TRBD1 matches 7 bases. The germline gives CDR1 SGHAT, CDR2 FQNNGV. The CDR3 has 18 amino acids. The V segment lost 1 base and the J segment 8 bases; nucleotides outside the gene matches: 17. CDR3 region: CASSLAPALPRDRDEQFF. CDR3 DNA: TGTGCCAGCAGCTTAGCCCCCGCCCTACCGCGCGACAGGGATGAGCAGTTCTTC.

The table lists this clone with a count of one. The rearrangement uses TRBV27 and TRBJ2-7; 8 bases are a match to TRBD1. The CDR3 length is 14 residues. J gave up 3 bases and V 6 bases, and 7 bases lay outside the gene matches. The germline gives CDR1 MNHEY, CDR2 SMNVEV (reference sequence). CDR3 protein: CASSPFGTGYEQYF. The DNA for the CDR3 is TGTGCCAGCAGCCCTTTCGGGACAGGCTACGAGCAGTACTTC.